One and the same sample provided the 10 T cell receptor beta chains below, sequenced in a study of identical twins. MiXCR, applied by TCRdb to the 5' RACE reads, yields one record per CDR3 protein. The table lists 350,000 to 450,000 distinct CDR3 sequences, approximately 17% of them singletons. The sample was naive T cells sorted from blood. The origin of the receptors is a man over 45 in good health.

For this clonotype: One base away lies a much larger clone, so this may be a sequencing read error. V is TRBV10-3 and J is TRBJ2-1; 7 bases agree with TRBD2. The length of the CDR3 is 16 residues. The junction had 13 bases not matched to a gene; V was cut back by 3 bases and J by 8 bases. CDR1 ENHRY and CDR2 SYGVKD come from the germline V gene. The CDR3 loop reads CAISEGSTSVHYEQFF. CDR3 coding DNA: TGTGCCATCAGTGAAGGGTCAACTAGCGTCCACTATGAGCAGTTCTTC.

In DNA, the CDR3 is TGTGCCATCAGTGGGCCCCAGGGAGATACGCAGTATTTT. Translating it yields CAISGPQGDTQYF. V gene TRBV10-3 combines with J gene TRBJ2-3, with D possibly being TRBD1 (5 bases). This CDR3 has 13 amino acids. CDR1 and CDR2 from the germline V gene are ENHRY and SYGVKD. The V gene lost 4 bases and the J gene lost 5 bases, with 10 bases spanning the gap.

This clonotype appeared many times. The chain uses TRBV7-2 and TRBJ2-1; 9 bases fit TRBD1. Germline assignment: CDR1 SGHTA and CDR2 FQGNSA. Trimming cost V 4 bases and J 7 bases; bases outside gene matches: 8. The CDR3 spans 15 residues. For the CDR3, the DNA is TGTGCCAGCAGCTCGCAGACAGGGGGATCGAATGAGCAGTTCTTC. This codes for CASSSQTGGSNEQFF.

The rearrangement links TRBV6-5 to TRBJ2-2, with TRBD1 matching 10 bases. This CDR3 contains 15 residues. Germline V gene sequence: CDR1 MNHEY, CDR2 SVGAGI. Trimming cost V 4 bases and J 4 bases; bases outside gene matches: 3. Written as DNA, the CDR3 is TGTGCCAGCAGTTCCGGGACAGGGGCCACCGGGGAGCTGTTTTTT. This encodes CASSSGTGATGELFF.

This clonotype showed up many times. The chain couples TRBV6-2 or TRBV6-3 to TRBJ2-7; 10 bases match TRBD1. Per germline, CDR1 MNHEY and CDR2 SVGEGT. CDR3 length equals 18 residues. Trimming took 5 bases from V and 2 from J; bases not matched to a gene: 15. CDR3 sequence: CASSPIPGQGTITYEQYF. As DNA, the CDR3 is TGTGCCAGCAGTCCTATCCCGGGACAGGGGACTATTACCTACGAGCAGTACTTC.

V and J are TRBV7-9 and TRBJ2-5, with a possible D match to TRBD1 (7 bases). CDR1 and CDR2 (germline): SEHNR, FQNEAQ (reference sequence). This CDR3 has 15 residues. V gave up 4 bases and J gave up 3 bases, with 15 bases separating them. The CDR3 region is CASSYQGEAEETQYF. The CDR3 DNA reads TGTGCCAGCAGCTATCAGGGGGAGGCCGAAGAGACCCAGTACTTC.

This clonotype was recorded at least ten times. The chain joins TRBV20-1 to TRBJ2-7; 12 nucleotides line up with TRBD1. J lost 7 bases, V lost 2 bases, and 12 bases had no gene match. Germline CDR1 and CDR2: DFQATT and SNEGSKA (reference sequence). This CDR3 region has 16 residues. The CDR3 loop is CSARPRMGQGAGEQYF. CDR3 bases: TGCAGTGCTAGACCAAGAATGGGACAGGGGGCAGGTGAGCAGTACTTC.

CDR3 protein: CASSQDARPNTGELFF. The CDR3 DNA reads TGCGCCAGCAGCCAAGATGCGAGACCGAACACCGGGGAGCTGTTTTTT. The V gene is TRBV4-3, the J gene TRBJ2-2; D gene unclear. Germline-derived CDR1 and CDR2 are LGHNA and YSLEER. The CDR3 is 16 amino acids. V was pared by 0 bases and J by 0 bases, with 8 bases between.

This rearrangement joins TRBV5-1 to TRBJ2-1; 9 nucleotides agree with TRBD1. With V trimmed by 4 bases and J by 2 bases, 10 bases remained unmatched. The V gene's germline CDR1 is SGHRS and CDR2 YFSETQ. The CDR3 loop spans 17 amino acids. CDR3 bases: TGCGCCAGCAGCGGGACAGGGTGGGAGGGCCCCTACAATGAGCAGTTCTTC. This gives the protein CASSGTGWEGPYNEQFF.

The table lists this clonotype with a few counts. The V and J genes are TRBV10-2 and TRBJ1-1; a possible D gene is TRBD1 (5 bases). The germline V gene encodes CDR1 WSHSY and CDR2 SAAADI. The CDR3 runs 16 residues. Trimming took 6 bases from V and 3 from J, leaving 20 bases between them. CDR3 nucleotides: TGCGCCAGCAGCTGGGGGACCGGGGGGTTTGACACTGAAGCTTTCTTT. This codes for CASSWGTGGFDTEAFF.